This TCR beta chain was sequenced during a study of CD8+ T cells in alopecia areata. Study-wide results and caveats: Lesional scalp exceeded normal scalp in clonality, especially in alopecia totalis/universalis.

Both CD4+ and CD8+ T cells were separated by sorting PBMCs. The CDR3 totals 16 residues. V was pared by 6 bases and J by 3 bases, with 10 bases of the junction left unmatched. On this clone: Its antigen remains unknown.

It was cDNA, reverse transcribed from extracted RNA, that served as the sequencing template. Method: immunoSEQ multiplex PCR; TCRdb's copy keeps in-frame clones and lacks some. Among approximately 99,000 clones listed, approximately 60% were seen once. The sample consisted of CD8+ T cells sorted from blood. This chain joins TRBV6-7 and TRBJ2-3; 9 bases fit TRBD1. TRBV6-7 is marked as an open reading frame, function uncertain. The TCR was taken from a human donor in good health. The CDR3 region is CASSPDRGWLTDTQYF. CDR3 sequence (DNA): TGTGCCAGCAGCCCCGACAGGGGGTGGTTAACAGATACGCAGTATTTT.